The entry below gives a single TCR beta chain sequence along with its context. What it recognizes is unknown. This sample is part of a study of Ad26.COV2.S vaccination and SARS-CoV-2 variants. The wider study: By the intramuscular route, Ad26.COV2.S was given once, or twice 56 days apart. Findings and caveats of the study: Higher spike-specific TCR breadth was found in vaccine recipients than in placebo recipients.

Here immunoSEQ multiplex PCR was the method, and the copy in TCRdb shows in-frame clones only, minus some. The repertoire includes some 290,000 clones, just under 85% of them detected once, and about 2.1% sits in the top ten. CDR3 length: 15 residues. Germline lookup yields CDR1 MGHDK and CDR2 SYGVNS. Trimming cost V 5 bases and J 8 bases, with 16 bases left between them. Treatment noted: approximately 18 received Ad26.COV2.S at low or high dose, single or two shots; several received placebo; per-sample allocation not given. Sampling occurred on day 63 after the first vaccine or placebo injection. Expressing Wuhan-strain SARS-CoV-2 spike, an Ad26 vector served as the vaccine.

The sequencing used peripheral blood, collected in a trial of Ad26.COV2.S vaccine versus placebo. This sequence joins TRBV25-1 and TRBJ1-6, with D unresolved. This receptor was identified in a person between 18 and 65 years old who received the Ad26.COV2.S COVID-19 vaccine or a placebo. CDR3 protein: CASSLGPPAHSPLHF. The CDR3 DNA is TGTGCCAGCAGTTTAGGGCCACCTGCTCATTCACCCCTCCACTTT.